This passage covers 16 T cell receptor beta chains from one sample sequenced in a study of control samples from healthy donors and cancer patients. Generated by immunoSEQ multiplex PCR, the TCRdb table keeps only in-frame clones and is missing some. This sample has more than 85,000 clones, with roughly 90% found just once. Material for sequencing was blood. The receptor set was obtained from a woman in her fifties or sixties in good health.

CDR3 bases: TGTGCCACACCTTCGGGAGATGCGTTTGTGACAGATACGCAGTATTTT. Encoded protein: CATPSGDAFVTDTQYF. The chain combines TRBV24-1 with TRBJ2-3; tentative D call: TRBD2 (6 bases). Germline CDR1 KGHDR, CDR2 SFDVKD. Between the trimmed V and J ends, which lost 10 bases and 3 bases, there was a span of 22 bases. This CDR3 is 16 amino acids long.

The gene calls are TRBV29-1 and TRBJ1-2; D unclear. The CDR3 length is 11 residues. With 4 bases removed from V and 8 bases from J, the gap between germline ends came to 11 bases. Germline CDR1 and CDR2: SQVTM and ANQGSEA. Written as DNA, the CDR3 is TGCAGCGTTGCCGCAGTGTCCGGCTACACCTTC. Its translation is CSVAAVSGYTF.

V is TRBV7-9 and J is TRBJ2-4; 8 positions match TRBD1. Trimming at V came to 5 bases and at J to 1 base, leaving 4 bases not matched to a gene. CDR3 size: 15 residues. Germline V gene lookup returns CDR1 SEHNR and CDR2 FQNEAQ (reference sequence). DNA of the CDR3: TGTGCCAGCAGCCGGACAGGGTATGCCAAAAACATTCAGTACTTC. Protein product: CASSRTGYAKNIQYF.

The chain is built from TRBV5-8 and TRBJ1-2; D remains ambiguous. The CDR3 is 15 residues long. Trimming pared 4 bases from V and 8 bases from J, leaving 21 bases between. Germline CDR1 SGHTS, CDR2 YDEGEE. Here the CDR3 DNA reads TGTGCCAGCAGCGTGGATTTCACAAGCCCGCTAGGCTACACCTTC. Its translation: CASSVDFTSPLGYTF.

J is TRBJ1-4 and V is TRBV5-5; 7 nucleotides agree with TRBD1. The CDR3 extends over 13 amino acids. V was pared by 0 bases and J by 7 bases, with 0 bases of the junction left unmatched. Germline V lookup: CDR1 SGHKS, CDR2 YYEKEE (reference sequence). The DNA for the CDR3 is TGTGCCAGCAGCTTGGGGACAGGTGAAAAACTGTTTTTT. This sequence encodes CASSLGTGEKLFF.

The V call is TRBV15, the J call TRBJ1-1; perhaps TRBD1 as D (6 bases). Germline loops: CDR1 LNHNV, CDR2 YYDKDF (reference sequence). V was cut by 8 bases and J by 0 bases, with 13 bases left in between. This CDR3 region has 14 residues. The CDR3, as DNA: TGTGCCACCGCCAAGGGACATTTGAACACTGAAGCTTTCTTT. Translation: CATAKGHLNTEAFF.

The chain links TRBV29-1 to TRBJ1-5; TRBD1 agrees at 12 bases. Per the germline V gene, CDR1 is SQVTM and CDR2 is ANQGSEA. This CDR3 has 14 amino acids. J was trimmed by 6 bases and V by 6 bases; bases with no gene match: 6. CDR3: CSVRDRGLSQPQHF. CDR3 DNA: TGCAGCGTCCGGGACAGGGGGCTTAGTCAGCCCCAGCATTTT.

This clone has a single count. This sequence joins TRBV30 and TRBJ1-1; D gene ambiguous. This CDR3 is built from 12 residues. Trimming removed 0 bases from V and 0 bases from J, with 2 bases in between. The germline gives CDR1 GTSNPN, CDR2 SVGIG (reference sequence). The CDR3 nucleotides are TGTGCCTGGAGTGTATTGAACACTGAAGCTTTCTTT. Protein sequence: CAWSVLNTEAFF.

This clone is medium-sized within its sample. V is TRBV5-4 and J is TRBJ1-2; 7 bases agree with TRBD1. V was clipped by 5 bases and J by 5 bases; unmatched bases: 6. CDR3 length equals 13 residues. Germline V gene lookup returns CDR1 SGHNT and CDR2 YYREEE (reference sequence). The CDR3, as DNA: TGTGCCAGCAGGCCCGGGACAGAGTATGGCTACACCTTC. Encoded protein: CASRPGTEYGYTF.

This clone has a single count. The rearrangement uses TRBV2 and TRBJ2-7; 9 bases map to TRBD1. V lost 7 bases to trimming and J lost 0 bases; unmatched junction nucleotides: 4. From germline, CDR1 is SNHLY and CDR2 FYNNEI. This CDR3 contains 14 residues. The CDR3 DNA is TGTGCCAGCAAAGAGACAGGGGGCTCCTACGAGCAGTACTTC. Its protein product is CASKETGGSYEQYF.

The rearrangement links TRBV6-5 to TRBJ1-1, with TRBD1 as a possible D gene (5 bases). V was cut by 6 bases and J by 1 base, with 12 bases left in between. This CDR3 spans 14 amino acids. Germline-derived CDR1 and CDR2 are MNHEY and SVGAGI. CDR3 sequence reads: CASRPGRQNTEAFF. The CDR3 region has the DNA TGTGCCAGCAGGCCGGGACGGCAGAACACTGAAGCTTTCTTT.

The chain carries TRBV5-1 and TRBJ2-7; a weak D match, TRBD1 (6 bases). CDR1 SGHRS and CDR2 YFSETQ come from the germline V gene. V shed 5 bases and J shed 3 bases, with 18 bases lying between them. This CDR3 region has 15 residues. CDR3 DNA sequence: TGCGCCAGCAGACCGACCGGGACATCGGACTACGAGCAGTACTTC. Residues: CASRPTGTSDYEQYF.

In DNA, the CDR3 is TGTGCCAGCAGATCGCCGGGACAGGGACCTGGAAACACCATATATTTT. Amino acids: CASRSPGQGPGNTIYF. The chain is built from TRBV7-9 and TRBJ1-3, with 9 bases that match TRBD1. CDR1 SEHNR and CDR2 FQNEAQ come from the germline V gene (reference sequence). V lost 6 bases to trimming and J lost 2 bases; unmatched junction nucleotides: 8. This CDR3 contains 16 residues.

There are a few counts of this clone. J is TRBJ1-2 and V is TRBV3-1 (or the pseudogene TRBV3-2); TRBD1 agrees at 10 bases. Trimming cost V 1 base and J 4 bases; bases outside gene matches: 3. The CDR3 has 15 amino acids. CDR1 is LGHDT and CDR2 is YNNKEL in the germline V gene (reference sequence). CDR3: CASSQAGQGPYGYTF. For the CDR3, the DNA is TGTGCCAGCAGCCAAGCGGGACAGGGGCCCTATGGCTACACCTTC.

This clone was recorded only once. The chain carries TRBV18 and TRBJ1-2, with a weak D call TRBD1 (5 bases). The V and J ends lost 3 bases and 0 bases respectively, with 26 bases between them. The CDR3 sequence is 20 residues long. CDR1 is KGHSH and CDR2 is LQKENI in the germline V gene. DNA of the CDR3: TGTGCCAGCTCACCGTTTCGTTCTACCGGGACCCGCCCTACTAACTATGGCTACACCTTC. This encodes CASSPFRSTGTRPTNYGYTF.

The table lists this clone with a few counts. The chain joins TRBV3-1 (or the pseudogene TRBV3-2) to TRBJ2-7; D perhaps matches TRBD2 (6 bases). Trimming took off 4 bases at V and 4 bases at J, with 23 bases between the two ends. Looked up from germline, CDR1 is LGHDT and CDR2 is YNNKEL (reference sequence). The CDR3 spans 17 residues. The CDR3 DNA is TGTGCCAGCAGCCTCCCGGATGGGCGGGGCCCCCAATACGAGCAGTACGTC. This gives the protein CASSLPDGRGPQYEQYV.